These 3 T cell receptor beta chains were sequenced from one sample in a study of T cell changes during pregnancy in multiple sclerosis. Sequencing used immunoSEQ multiplex PCR; TCRdb keeps in-frame clones, though not all of them. The sample records more than 50,000 clones, about 88% being singletons. Sequencing was performed on peripheral blood, taken in the first trimester of pregnancy. All receptors come from a female donor with multiple sclerosis, enrolled in a pregnancy study.

This chain links TRBV4-2 with TRBJ1-4; TRBD1 matches at 8 bases. CDR1 is LGHNA, CDR2 YNFKEQ, per germline. The V segment lost 0 bases and the J segment 8 bases; nucleotides outside the gene matches: 14. CDR3 length: 18 residues. The CDR3 DNA is TGTGCCAGCAGCCAAGATCTACTGGGGGGCAGGGGGCGCGAAAAACTGTTTTTT. This codes for CASSQDLLGGRGREKLFF.

V and J are TRBV5-1 and TRBJ2-7; the match to TRBD1 covers 7 bases. Germline V lookup: CDR1 SGHRS, CDR2 YFSETQ. After removal of 4 bases from V and 7 bases from J, the junction contained 5 bases not matched to a gene. The CDR3 consists of 12 residues. The CDR3 bases are TGCGCCAGCAGCCCTGGGACAGCAGAGCAGTACTTC. This codes for CASSPGTAEQYF.

V is TRBV7-6 and J is TRBJ2-7, with 9 bases identical to TRBD1. CDR3 size: 15 residues. CDR1 SGHVS and CDR2 FNYEAQ come from the germline V gene. The junction had 3 bases not matched to a gene; V was cut back by 1 base and J by 2 bases. The CDR3 spells CASSLGGQGTYEQYF. The CDR3 bases are TGTGCCAGCAGCTTAGGGGGACAGGGTACCTACGAGCAGTACTTC.